This section outlines one TCR beta chain sequence together with its context. The data derive from a study of T-cell reconstitution after alpha-beta-depleted transplantation in children. Germline CDR1 is SGHRS and CDR2 is YFSETQ. The CDR3 covers 14 residues. V dropped 4 bases and J dropped 1 base, with 8 bases sitting between them. The TCRbeta library incorporated unique molecular identifiers. One entry per CDR3 protein, called by TCRdb with MiXCR from the PCR reads. The table lists 450,000 to 600,000 distinct CDR3 sequences, around 20% of them singletons, with over 3% in the top ten. The sequencing used PBMCs from the stem cell graft donor, collected from the stem cell graft. The receptor was isolated from a human donor who donated a stem cell graft to a child with acute lymphoblastic leukemia. V usage is TRBV5-1 and J usage is TRBJ1-4; D remains ambiguous. CDR3 coding DNA: TGCGCCAGCAGCCCGGACGGAACTAATGAAAAACTGTTTTTT. Its protein is CASSPDGTNEKLFF.